Each of the 31 T cell receptor beta chains below was sequenced from the same sample in a study of beta chain features in type 1 diabetes. Sequenced material consisted of expressed TCRB transcripts (all of the isolated RNA was reverse transcribed). Sequencing used immunoSEQ multiplex PCR; TCRdb keeps in-frame clones, though not all of them. The sample has about half a million clones, about an eighth seen once. The sample taken for sequencing was naive CD4+ T cells from blood. The receptors derive from a woman aged 18-35 years in good health.

This chain joins TRBV5-1 and TRBJ2-3, with a weak D call TRBD2 (5 bases). The CDR3 covers 15 residues. V lost 4 bases and J 2 bases, leaving 14 bases between the germline ends. Germline V CDR1 and CDR2: SGHRS, YFSETQ. CDR3 DNA: TGCGCCAGCAGCCCCCCGGACTCCTACACAGATACGCAGTATTTT. Translating gives CASSPPDSYTDTQYF.

The chain carries TRBV19 and TRBJ2-1, with unresolved D. V lost 7 bases to trimming and J lost 6 bases, with 16 bases between them. Germline assignment: CDR1 LNHDA and CDR2 SQIVND (reference sequence). The CDR3 spans 14 residues. Here the CDR3 reads CASTGRSKPNEQFF. CDR3 coding DNA: TGTGCCAGTACGGGCAGGAGCAAACCCAATGAGCAGTTCTTC. Drawing the rest from reference TRBV19 and TRBJ2-1, the complete variable domain is DGGITQSPKYLFRKEGQNVTLSCEQNLNHDAMYWYRQDPGQGLRLIYYSQIVNDFQKGDIAEGYSVSREKKESFPLTVTSAQKNPTAFYLCASTGRSKPNEQFFGPGTRLTVL.

This clone was counted at least ten times. The same CDR3 also results from other DNA sequences found in this sample. This chain connects TRBV9 to TRBJ2-5; no clear D gene. V lost 0 bases to trimming and J lost 0 bases, with 3 bases between them. Germline CDR1 and CDR2: SGDLS and YYNGEE. This CDR3 is built from 13 residues. The CDR3 region has the DNA TGTGCCAGCAGCGTAGCTGACCAAGAGACCCAGTACTTC. Encoded protein: CASSVADQETQYF.

The chain employs TRBV27 and TRBJ1-2; 9 bases fit TRBD1. V lost 6 bases to trimming and J lost 4 bases; unmatched junction nucleotides: 6. The CDR3 consists of 14 residues. Germline CDR1 is MNHEY and CDR2 is SMNVEV (reference sequence). CDR3 amino acids: CASSMGQGVYGYTF. CDR3 coding DNA: TGTGCCAGCAGCATGGGACAGGGTGTCTATGGCTACACCTTC.

This clone was found a few times. The chain joins TRBV7-3 to TRBJ1-6; D uncertain. CDR1 SGHTA and CDR2 FQGTGA come from the germline V gene. The CDR3 sequence is 13 residues long. V was clipped by 4 bases and J by 13 bases, with 14 bases between them. The CDR3 is CASSSDGGSPLHF. The CDR3 DNA follows: TGTGCCAGCAGCTCAGACGGCGGGAGTCCCCTCCACTTT.

V usage is TRBV6-6 and J usage is TRBJ1-2; the D is unclear. The CDR3 spans 12 residues. Trimming pared 1 base from V and 8 bases from J, leaving 8 bases between. Germline CDR1 is MNHNY and CDR2 is SVGAGI (reference sequence). This CDR3 is CASSYWGDGYTF. DNA of the CDR3: TGTGCCAGCAGTTACTGGGGAGACGGCTACACCTTC.

The sample holds a few counts of this clone. V and J are TRBV7-2 and TRBJ2-5; D ambiguous. V dropped 5 bases and J dropped 5 bases, with 9 bases sitting between them. The CDR3 is 12 amino acids. The V gene's germline CDR1 is SGHTA and CDR2 FQGNSA. This chain's CDR3 is CASSKDRETQYF. The DNA of the CDR3 is TGTGCCAGCAGCAAGGACCGTGAGACCCAGTACTTC.

This clone was seen more than once but under ten times. This chain uses TRBV29-1 with TRBJ1-1; 7 nucleotides align to TRBD1. This CDR3 is 13 amino acids long. V lost 3 bases, J lost 1 base, and 2 bases stayed unmatched. Germline V gene sequence: CDR1 SQVTM, CDR2 ANQGSEA. The CDR3 here is CSVEGQTNTEAFF. The CDR3 DNA reads TGCAGCGTTGAGGGACAGACGAACACTGAAGCTTTCTTT.

This clone was found a few times. The DNA is left out, because the CDR3 cannot be placed on it with certainty; the CDR3 is given as TCRdb lists it. The chain employs TRBV9 and TRBJ2-1; the listed D gene, TRBD2, was not tested against the DNA. Germline V gene lookup returns CDR1 SGDLS and CDR2 YYNGEE. The CDR3 length is 15 residues, termini included. This CDR3 is CASSVAGGTATKKFF.

The rearrangement uses TRBV12-5 and TRBJ1-4; no definite D call. The CDR3 is 12 amino acids. Germline CDR1 is LGHNT and CDR2 is FRNRAP. V was pared by 0 bases and J by 10 bases, with 6 bases between. This CDR3 is CASGLVKGKLFF. CDR3 coding DNA: TGTGCTAGTGGTTTGGTAAAGGGAAAACTGTTTTTT. The full variable domain, its missing parts supplied by reference TRBV12-5 and TRBJ1-4, is DARVTQTPRHKVTEMGQEVTMRCQPILGHNTVFWYRQTMMQGLELLAYFRNRAPLDDSGMPKDRFSAEMPDATLATLKIQPSEPRDSAVYFCASGLVKGKLFFGSGTQLSVL.

The rearrangement links TRBV7-3 to TRBJ2-1; D uncertain. Germline CDR1 reads SGHTA; CDR2 reads FQGTGA. V was clipped by 5 bases and J by 2 bases, with 16 bases between them. This CDR3 is 16 amino acids long. CDR3 in amino acids: CASSPFGGGPYNEQFF. The CDR3 DNA sequence: TGTGCCAGCAGCCCATTTGGCGGCGGTCCCTACAATGAGCAGTTCTTC.

This clone has only a few counts. V and J are TRBV18 and TRBJ2-1; 7 bases are a match to TRBD1. The germline V gene has CDR1 KGHSH and CDR2 LQKENI. The V segment lost 3 bases and the J segment 7 bases; nucleotides outside the gene matches: 9. The CDR3 spans 15 residues. The CDR3 spells CASSPPDRHSNEQFF. DNA for the CDR3: TGTGCCAGCTCACCGCCGGACAGGCATTCAAATGAGCAGTTCTTC.

In DNA, the CDR3 is TGTGCCTGGAGTGGGGGGGCGCGGGCTTTCTTT. Translating gives CAWSGGARAFF. The chain couples TRBV30 to TRBJ1-1, with D possibly being TRBD1 (6 bases). Germline values: CDR1 GTSNPN, CDR2 SVGIG (reference sequence). The CDR3 has 11 amino acids. The ends were cut back, 1 base at V and 11 bases at J, with 11 bases in the middle.

Only a few counts were recorded for this clone. This chain links TRBV9 with TRBJ2-1; D could derive from TRBD1 or TRBD2 (5 bases each). The CDR3 consists of 16 residues. The V end was cut by 3 bases, the J end by 7 bases, with 20 bases between. The germline V gene encodes CDR1 SGDLS and CDR2 YYNGEE. The CDR3 DNA follows: TGTGCCAGCAGCGGGCAGCCGGGGCTCTACGGGAATGAGCAGTTCTTC. Protein sequence: CASSGQPGLYGNEQFF.

This clone was detected a few times. J is TRBJ2-1 and V is TRBV4-2; no firm D call. The CDR3 contains 16 residues. With 0 bases removed from V and 7 bases from J, the gap between germline ends came to 16 bases. Germline values: CDR1 LGHNA, CDR2 YNFKEQ. This CDR3 reads CASSQDWDGKANEQFF. DNA for the CDR3: TGTGCCAGCAGCCAAGATTGGGATGGAAAAGCAAATGAGCAGTTCTTC.

The rearrangement joins TRBV5-1 to TRBJ1-2, with TRBD1 matching over 7 bases. Per the germline V gene, CDR1 is SGHRS and CDR2 is YFSETQ. The V gene end was trimmed by 4 bases and the J gene end by 12 bases; junction bases not matched to a gene: 9. This CDR3 has 12 amino acids. The CDR3 DNA follows: TGCGCCAGCAGCGACGACAGGGTCCGAGACACCTTC. Translating gives CASSDDRVRDTF.

V usage is TRBV7-2 and J usage is TRBJ2-3, with D unresolved. The CDR3 has 12 amino acids. V was cut by 3 bases and J by 6 bases, with 7 bases left in between. Germline-derived CDR1 and CDR2 are SGHTA and FQGNSA. For the CDR3, the DNA is TGTGCCAGCAGCTTCCTGGTGGATACGCAGTATTTT. Translating gives CASSFLVDTQYF.

The chain combines TRBV5-1 with TRBJ1-4; the D gene is possibly TRBD1 (5 bases). This CDR3 spans 16 amino acids. Trimming cost V 0 bases and J 4 bases, with 13 bases left between them. Germline CDR1 reads SGHRS; CDR2 reads YFSETQ. The CDR3 coding sequence is TGCGCCAGCAGCTTGGACAGGCGGCAGGGTAATGAAAAACTGTTTTTT. As protein: CASSLDRRQGNEKLFF.

The table lists this clone with a few counts. The chain joins TRBV5-1 to TRBJ2-7; a possible D gene is TRBD2 (6 bases). Between the trimmed V and J ends, which lost 4 bases and 3 bases, there was a span of 14 bases. The CDR3 loop spans 14 amino acids. Germline V lookup: CDR1 SGHRS, CDR2 YFSETQ. In nucleotides, the CDR3 is TGCGCCAGCAGCGAGAGGACCGGGAGCTACGAGCAGTACTTC. This encodes CASSERTGSYEQYF. The full variable domain, with the rest looked up from reference TRBV5-1 and TRBJ2-7, is KAGVTQTPRYLIKTRGQQVTLSCSPISGHRSVSWYQQTPGQGLQFLFEYFSETQRNKGNFPGRFSGRQFSNSRSEMNVSTLELGDSALYLCASSERTGSYEQYFGPGTRLTVT.

This clone has more than one count but fewer than ten. The chain carries TRBV7-2 and TRBJ2-7; D possibly matches TRBD1 or TRBD2 (5 bases each). Germline V gives CDR1 SGHTA, CDR2 FQGNSA. The V end lost 5 bases, the J end lost 4 bases, and 12 bases lay between the germline ends. The CDR3 contains 13 residues. In DNA, the CDR3 is TGTGCCAGCAGCCTGGGGACGGCGTACGAGCAGTACTTC. Translating it yields CASSLGTAYEQYF.

This clone occurred a few times. A junction end diverges from the germline sequence, so it may reflect a read error. V and J are TRBV20-1 and TRBJ1-4; the match to TRBD1 covers 7 bases. Germline CDR1 DFQATT, CDR2 SNEGSKA (reference sequence). CDR3 length: 11 residues. The CDR3 DNA is TGTCAGGGGGCAACTAATGAAAAACTGTTTTTT. The encoded protein is CQGATNEKLFF.

This clone was recorded a few times. The chain couples TRBV29-1 to TRBJ2-3; 9 nucleotides line up with TRBD2. In germline, CDR1 is SQVTM, CDR2 ANQGSEA. This CDR3 contains 13 residues. Trimming removed 7 bases from V and 4 bases from J; junction bases left unmatched: 6. This chain's CDR3 is CSARGGASDTQYF. CDR3 coding DNA: TGCAGCGCCCGCGGGGGGGCCTCAGATACGCAGTATTTT.

This sequence joins TRBV9 and TRBJ1-2; no reliable D call. V was shortened by 4 bases and J by 2 bases, with 12 bases between the two germline ends. Germline CDR1 reads SGDLS; CDR2 reads YYNGEE. This CDR3 contains 14 residues. CDR3 DNA sequence: TGTGCCAGCAGCCTAATGGGCAGCAACTATGGCTACACCTTC. Protein: CASSLMGSNYGYTF.

About this clone itself: Germline and junction disagree at one end, which may indicate a read error. The V call is TRBV7-7, the J call TRBJ2-5, with TRBD2 identical over 7 bases. Germline V gives CDR1 SSHAT, CDR2 FNYEAQ (reference sequence). This CDR3 spans 15 amino acids. The CDR3 reads CASSYGGSRQETQYF. DNA for the CDR3: TGTGCTAGCAGCTACGGCGGGAGTCGGCAAGAGACCCAGTACTTC.

V usage is TRBV28 and J usage is TRBJ2-4; 11 positions agree with TRBD1. The trim removed 6 bases at V and 7 bases at J, leaving 2 bases unmatched. Germline CDR1 and CDR2: MDHEN and SYDVKM. The CDR3 length is 13 residues. CDR3 nucleotides: TGTGCCAGCAGCTGGGACAGGGGGAACATTCAGTACTTC. Translating gives CASSWDRGNIQYF.

The V and J genes are TRBV25-1 and TRBJ2-5, with a tentative D call TRBD1 (6 bases). The J call may be wrong; the DNA end is better matched by TRBJ2-7. CDR1 and CDR2 (germline): MGHDK, SYGVNS. The CDR3 totals 14 residues. The CDR3 nucleotides are TGTGCCAGCAGCCACGGGACATACGCCTACGAGCAGTACTTC. Translation gives CASSHGTYAYEQYF.

Only a few counts were recorded for this clone. Germline and junction disagree at one end, which may indicate a read error. V is TRBV29-1 and J is TRBJ2-7; perhaps D is TRBD1 or TRBD2 (5 bases each). CDR1 is SQVTM, CDR2 ANQGSEA, per germline. The CDR3 consists of 15 residues. CDR3 DNA: TGCAGCGGTGAAGATACGAGGGGCCGAGCTTACGAGCAGTACTTC. This codes for CSGEDTRGRAYEQYF.

This chain joins TRBV5-1 and TRBJ2-1, with TRBD2 identical over 12 bases. This CDR3 spans 16 amino acids. The V segment lost 4 bases and the J segment 6 bases; nucleotides outside the gene matches: 8. Per the germline V gene, CDR1 is SGHRS and CDR2 is YFSETQ. CDR3 sequence: CASSPLTSGSGNEQFF. Written as DNA, the CDR3 is TGCGCCAGCAGCCCACTGACTAGCGGGAGCGGCAATGAGCAGTTCTTC.

There are a few counts of this clone. The chain uses TRBV7-8 and TRBJ2-4; D possibly corresponds to TRBD2 (5 bases). CDR1 and CDR2 from the germline V gene are SGHVS and FQNEAQ. Trimming took 5 bases from V and 0 from J, leaving 20 bases between them. The CDR3 has 18 amino acids. DNA of the CDR3: TGTGCCAGCAGCCCTAAGTGGGAGAGGGCCCTAGCCAAAAACATTCAGTACTTC. Translated: CASSPKWERALAKNIQYF.

The chain recombines TRBV9 with TRBJ2-2; D unclear. The CDR3 sequence is 13 residues long. Germline values: CDR1 SGDLS, CDR2 YYNGEE. V was cut by 3 bases and J by 0 bases, with 3 bases left in between. The CDR3, as DNA: TGTGCCAGCAGCGGGACGAACACCGGGGAGCTGTTTTTT. This encodes CASSGTNTGELFF.

This clone turned up a few times. V and J are TRBV7-9 and TRBJ2-7, with 9 nucleotides matching TRBD1. Germline assignment: CDR1 SEHNR and CDR2 FQNEAQ (reference sequence). This CDR3 contains 15 residues. V shed 4 bases, J shed 5 bases, and the junction held 9 bases outside the gene matches. The CDR3 reads CASSSRGQGSHEQYF. The CDR3 coding sequence is TGTGCCAGCAGCTCACGGGGACAGGGTTCCCACGAGCAGTACTTC.